The entry that follows covers one T cell receptor (beta chain) sequence. Its specificity is not known. With 1 base removed from V and 3 bases from J, the gap between germline ends came to 8 bases. The germline V gene has CDR1 SGHTA and CDR2 FQGTGA. The CDR3 contains 14 residues. This specimen comes from a study of OX40 agonist ivuxolimab in advanced cancers. Study background: Ivuxolimab, which is an agonistic anti-OX40 (CD134) antibody, was administered to the patients. It was permissible to have had prior anti-PD-1, anti-PD-L1 or anti-CTLA-4 therapy, and around 40% had some. Overall study findings and caveats: By week 6 at 0.1 to 3.0 mg/kg, blood CD4+ and CD8+ T cells had expanded clonally.

Only in-frame clones appear in the TCRdb table, and some are missing; sequencing was by immunoSEQ multiplex PCR. The data show about 77,000 clones, 75% to 90% seen once. Drawing of blood for sampling happened at baseline, at cycle 4 day 1, and at cycle 7 day 1. The receptor's source is an adult with an advanced solid tumor such as melanoma, head and neck, liver or kidney cancer. The specimen comprised CD4+ or CD8+ T cells sorted from blood, sampled in a trial of the OX40 agonist ivuxolimab. The chain uses TRBV7-3 and TRBJ2-3, with unresolved D. The CDR3 region is CASSLNPGTDTQYF. CDR3 nucleotide sequence: TGTGCCAGCAGCTTAAACCCTGGAACAGATACGCAGTATTTT. Full variable domain (outside the CDR3, taken from reference TRBV7-3 and TRBJ2-3): GAGVSQTPSNKVTEKGKYVELRCDPISGHTALYWYRQSLGQGPEFLIYFQGTGAADDSGLPNDRFFAVRPEGSVSTLKIQRTERGDSAVYLCASSLNPGTDTQYFGPGTRLTVL.